Listed below are T cell receptor beta chains from one sample, sequenced in a study of blood T cell repertoires in COVID-19. The table came from immunoSEQ multiplex PCR; TCRdb's copy has only in-frame clones and leaves some out. The sample holds about 490,000 clones, approximately 83% seen once. The sequenced material came from peripheral blood. The receptors come from a human donor in a cohort sampled during active COVID-19. CDR3s include the opening cysteine and the closing phenylalanine or tryptophan. Each record gives: CDR3 DNA, CDR3 protein, D gene, clone size, J gene, V gene. A D gene is named only where the DNA matches it firmly. Some rows have no size entry. The others give once, few or many, or a class for an expanded clone.

CDR3nt: TGTGCCAGTAGTATACCGTCCCGGGACAGGGGTCAGCCCCAGCATTTT
CDR3aa: CASSIPSRDRGQPQHF
d_gene: TRBD1
abundance: .
j_gene: TRBJ1-5
v_gene: TRBV19

CDR3nt: TGTGCTAGTGGCCAGGGACAGTACAATGAGCAGTTCTTC
CDR3aa: CASGQGQYNEQFF
d_gene: TRBD1
abundance: once
j_gene: TRBJ2-1
v_gene: TRBV12-5

CDR3nt: TGCGCCAGCAGCTTGAATTCCGGGAGAGGTGAGCAGTTCTTC
CDR3aa: CASSLNSGRGEQFF
d_gene: .
abundance: .
j_gene: TRBJ2-1
v_gene: TRBV5-1

CDR3nt: TGTGCCAGCAGTCAAGGTTTAGGGGGCAATCAGCCCCAGCATTTT
CDR3aa: CASSQGLGGNQPQHF
d_gene: .
abundance: many
j_gene: TRBJ1-5
v_gene: TRBV28

CDR3nt: TGTGCCAGCAGCGTTATAAGAGAGACTGAAGCTTTCTTT
CDR3aa: CASSVIRETEAFF
d_gene: .
abundance: .
j_gene: TRBJ1-1
v_gene: TRBV7-2

CDR3nt: TGTGCCAGCAGCACAGGACAGGGGGCGACAGATACGCAGTATTTT
CDR3aa: CASSTGQGATDTQYF
d_gene: TRBD1
abundance: .
j_gene: TRBJ2-3
v_gene: TRBV7-6

CDR3nt: TGTGCCAGCAGCCCTCGGACAGCCACCGGGGAGCTGTTTTTT
CDR3aa: CASSPRTATGELFF
d_gene: .
abundance: .
j_gene: TRBJ2-2
v_gene: TRBV9

CDR3nt: TGTGCCAGCAGCCAAGGACAGCACACTGAAGCTTTCTTT
CDR3aa: CASSQGQHTEAFF
d_gene: .
abundance: .
j_gene: TRBJ1-1
v_gene: TRBV7-9

CDR3nt: TGTGCCAGCAGCTTGGTCCCAGGGGCCTTGGAGACCCAGTACTTC
CDR3aa: CASSLVPGALETQYF
d_gene: .
abundance: .
j_gene: TRBJ2-5
v_gene: TRBV5-6

CDR3nt: TGCAGTGCTAGGGGGCTAGAAGAGTTCTTC
CDR3aa: CSARGLEEFF
d_gene: .
abundance: .
j_gene: TRBJ2-1
v_gene: TRBV20-1

CDR3nt: TGTGCCAGCTCTCTAATGACGGGACAGGGGGCTGTTGATGGCTACACCTTC
CDR3aa: CASSLMTGQGAVDGYTF
d_gene: TRBD1
abundance: .
j_gene: TRBJ1-2
v_gene: TRBV18

CDR3nt: TGCGCCAGCAGCCAAGCTCAGGGGGCGATCTCTGAAGCTTTCTTT
CDR3aa: CASSQAQGAISEAFF
d_gene: TRBD1
abundance: few
j_gene: TRBJ1-1
v_gene: TRBV4-1

CDR3nt: TGCGCCAGCAGCCGTCCAGGTCTGAATACCAATCAGCCCCAGCATTTT
CDR3aa: CASSRPGLNTNQPQHF
d_gene: .
abundance: .
j_gene: TRBJ1-5
v_gene: TRBV4-1

CDR3nt: TGTGCCAGTAGTATAGGTGGAGGCGCACTATACGAGCAGTACTTC
CDR3aa: CASSIGGGALYEQYF
d_gene: .
abundance: .
j_gene: TRBJ2-7
v_gene: TRBV19

CDR3nt: TGTGCCAGCAGCTTGTTGGGAGATCTCCACACTGAAGCTTTCTTT
CDR3aa: CASSLLGDLHTEAFF
d_gene: .
abundance: .
j_gene: TRBJ1-1
v_gene: TRBV5-8

CDR3nt: TGTGCCAGCAGAGGACTGAAGGGCCCCTACGAGCAGTACTTC
CDR3aa: CASRGLKGPYEQYF
d_gene: .
abundance: few
j_gene: TRBJ2-7
v_gene: TRBV2